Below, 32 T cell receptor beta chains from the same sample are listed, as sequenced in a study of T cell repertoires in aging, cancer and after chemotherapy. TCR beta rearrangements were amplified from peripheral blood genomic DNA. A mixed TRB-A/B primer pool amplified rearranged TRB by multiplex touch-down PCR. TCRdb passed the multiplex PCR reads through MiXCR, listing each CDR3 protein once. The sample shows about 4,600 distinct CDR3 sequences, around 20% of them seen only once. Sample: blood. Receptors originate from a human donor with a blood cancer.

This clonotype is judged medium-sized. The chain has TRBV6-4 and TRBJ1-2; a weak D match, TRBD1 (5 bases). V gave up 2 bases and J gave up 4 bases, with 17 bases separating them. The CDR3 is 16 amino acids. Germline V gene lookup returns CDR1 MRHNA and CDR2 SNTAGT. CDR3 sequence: CASSDTHGTETYGYTF. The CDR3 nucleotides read TGTGCCAGCAGTGACACGCACGGGACCGAGACCTATGGCTACACCTTC.

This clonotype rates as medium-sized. The DNA of the CDR3 is TGTGCCAGCAGCTTGGATGAGCGGGGGGGAGATACGCAGTATTTT. Amino acid sequence: CASSLDERGGDTQYF. The V and J genes are TRBV5-4 and TRBJ2-3; 10 nucleotides align to TRBD2. V shed 0 bases, J shed 5 bases, and the junction held 3 bases outside the gene matches. CDR3 length: 15 amino acids. CDR1 and CDR2 (germline): SGHNT, YYREEE (reference sequence).

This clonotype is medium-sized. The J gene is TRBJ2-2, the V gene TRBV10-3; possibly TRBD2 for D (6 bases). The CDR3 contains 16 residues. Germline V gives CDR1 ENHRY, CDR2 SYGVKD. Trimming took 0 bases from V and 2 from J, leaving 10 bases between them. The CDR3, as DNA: TGTGCCATCAGTGAGTCGGGCGGGGCTAACACCGGGGAGCTGTTTTTT. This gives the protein CAISESGGANTGELFF.

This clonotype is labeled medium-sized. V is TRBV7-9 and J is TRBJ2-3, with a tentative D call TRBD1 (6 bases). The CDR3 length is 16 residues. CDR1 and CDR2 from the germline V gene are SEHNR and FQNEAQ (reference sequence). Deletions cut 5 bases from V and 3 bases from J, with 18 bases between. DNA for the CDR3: TGTGCCAGCAGCCTAACAGGGAGAGGGTTAACAGATACGCAGTATTTT. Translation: CASSLTGRGLTDTQYF.

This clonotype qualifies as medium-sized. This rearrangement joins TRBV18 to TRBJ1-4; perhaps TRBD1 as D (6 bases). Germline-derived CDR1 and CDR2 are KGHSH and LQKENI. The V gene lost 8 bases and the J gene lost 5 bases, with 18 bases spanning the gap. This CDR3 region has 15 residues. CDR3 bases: TGTGCCAGCGGGAACAGGGAAGAGGGCAATGAAAAACTGTTTTTT. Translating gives CASGNREEGNEKLFF.

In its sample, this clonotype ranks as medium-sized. The CDR3 nucleotides read TGTGCCAGCAGCCAAGATCCGGGGGCTGGGACAGATACGCAGTATTTT. Its protein product is CASSQDPGAGTDTQYF. The chain links TRBV14 to TRBJ2-3; D tentatively reads TRBD1 or TRBD2 (6 bases each). CDR1 SGHDN and CDR2 FVKESK come from the germline V gene. Trimming removed 0 bases from V and 3 bases from J, with 13 bases in between. The CDR3 covers 16 residues.

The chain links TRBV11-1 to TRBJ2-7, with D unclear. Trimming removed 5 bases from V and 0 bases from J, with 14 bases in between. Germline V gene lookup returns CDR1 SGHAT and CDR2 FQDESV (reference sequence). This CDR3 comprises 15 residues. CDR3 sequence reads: CASSPLTEYSYEQYF. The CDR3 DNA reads TGTGCCAGCAGCCCCTTGACGGAATACTCCTACGAGCAGTACTTC.

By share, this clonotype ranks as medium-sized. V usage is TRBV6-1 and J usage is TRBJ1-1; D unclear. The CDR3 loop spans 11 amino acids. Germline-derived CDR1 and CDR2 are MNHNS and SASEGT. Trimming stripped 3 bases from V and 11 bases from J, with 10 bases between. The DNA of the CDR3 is TGTGCCAGCAGTGACGGACGCATGGCTTTCTTT. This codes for CASSDGRMAFF.

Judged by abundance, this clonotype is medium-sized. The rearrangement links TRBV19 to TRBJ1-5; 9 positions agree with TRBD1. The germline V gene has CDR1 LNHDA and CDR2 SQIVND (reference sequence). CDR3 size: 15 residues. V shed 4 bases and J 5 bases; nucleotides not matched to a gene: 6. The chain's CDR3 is CASSTKDRGDQPQHF. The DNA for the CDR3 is TGTGCCAGTAGTACCAAGGACAGGGGCGATCAGCCCCAGCATTTT.

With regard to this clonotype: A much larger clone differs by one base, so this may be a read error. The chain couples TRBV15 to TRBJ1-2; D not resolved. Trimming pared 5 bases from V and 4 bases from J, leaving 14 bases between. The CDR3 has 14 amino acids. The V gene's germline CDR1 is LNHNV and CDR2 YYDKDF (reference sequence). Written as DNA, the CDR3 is TGTGCCACCAGCCCGCAGACATCTGGCTATGGCTACACCTTC. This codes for CATSPQTSGYGYTF.

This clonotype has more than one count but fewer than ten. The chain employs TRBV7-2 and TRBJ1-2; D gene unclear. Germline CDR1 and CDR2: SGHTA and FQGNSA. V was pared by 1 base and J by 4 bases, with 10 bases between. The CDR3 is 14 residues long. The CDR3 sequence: CASSLDQNGYGYTF. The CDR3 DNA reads TGTGCCAGCAGCTTAGACCAGAACGGCTATGGCTACACCTTC.

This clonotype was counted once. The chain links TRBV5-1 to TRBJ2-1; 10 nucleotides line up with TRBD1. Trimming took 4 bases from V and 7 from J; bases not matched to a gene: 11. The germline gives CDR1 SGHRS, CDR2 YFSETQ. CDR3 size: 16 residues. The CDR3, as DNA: TGCGCCAGCAGCCCAGAACCGGGACAGGGGTTTAATGAGCAGTTCTTC. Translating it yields CASSPEPGQGFNEQFF.

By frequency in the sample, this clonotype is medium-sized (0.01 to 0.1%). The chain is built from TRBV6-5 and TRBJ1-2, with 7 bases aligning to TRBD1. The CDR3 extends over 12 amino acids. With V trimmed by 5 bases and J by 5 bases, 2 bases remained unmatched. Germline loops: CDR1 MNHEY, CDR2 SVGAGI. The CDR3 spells CASSQTGYGYTF. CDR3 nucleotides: TGTGCCAGCAGTCAGACAGGGTATGGCTACACCTTC.

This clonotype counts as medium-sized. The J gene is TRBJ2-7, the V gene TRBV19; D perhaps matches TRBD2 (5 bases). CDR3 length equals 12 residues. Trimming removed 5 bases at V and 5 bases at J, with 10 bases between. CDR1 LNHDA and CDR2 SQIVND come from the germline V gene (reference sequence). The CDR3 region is CASSDGVDEQYF. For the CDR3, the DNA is TGTGCCAGTAGTGACGGGGTTGACGAGCAGTACTTC.

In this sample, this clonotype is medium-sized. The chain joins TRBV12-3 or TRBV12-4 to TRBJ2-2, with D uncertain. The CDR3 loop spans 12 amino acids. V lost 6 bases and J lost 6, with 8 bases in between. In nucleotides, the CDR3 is TGTGCCAGCAGCCTGTTCCCCGGGGAGCTGTTTTTT. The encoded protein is CASSLFPGELFF.

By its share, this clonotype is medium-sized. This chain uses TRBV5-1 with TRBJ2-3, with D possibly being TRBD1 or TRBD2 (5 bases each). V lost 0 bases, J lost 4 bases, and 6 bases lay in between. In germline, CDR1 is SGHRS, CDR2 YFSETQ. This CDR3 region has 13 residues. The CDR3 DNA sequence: TGCGCCAGCAGCTTGGTGGGGGCAGATACGCAGTATTTT. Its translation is CASSLVGADTQYF.

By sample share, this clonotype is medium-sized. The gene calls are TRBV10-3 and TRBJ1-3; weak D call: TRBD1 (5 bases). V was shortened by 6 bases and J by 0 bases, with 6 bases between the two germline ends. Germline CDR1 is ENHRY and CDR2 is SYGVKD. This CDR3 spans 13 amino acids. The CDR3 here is CAIRGPSGNTIYF. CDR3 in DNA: TGTGCCATCAGGGGACCCTCTGGAAACACCATATATTTT.

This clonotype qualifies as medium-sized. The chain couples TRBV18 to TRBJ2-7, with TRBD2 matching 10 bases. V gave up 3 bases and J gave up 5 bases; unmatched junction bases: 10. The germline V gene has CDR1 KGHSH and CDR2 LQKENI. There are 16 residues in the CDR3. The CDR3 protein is CASSPPGTSDVHEQYF. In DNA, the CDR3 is TGTGCCAGCTCACCCCCCGGGACTAGCGATGTACACGAGCAGTACTTC.

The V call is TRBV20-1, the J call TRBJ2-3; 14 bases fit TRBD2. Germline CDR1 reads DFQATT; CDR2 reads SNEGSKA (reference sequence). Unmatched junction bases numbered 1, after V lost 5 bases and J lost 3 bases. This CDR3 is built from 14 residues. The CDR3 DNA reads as TGCAGTGCTGGGACTAGCGGGGGAACAGATACGCAGTATTTT. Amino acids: CSAGTSGGTDTQYF.

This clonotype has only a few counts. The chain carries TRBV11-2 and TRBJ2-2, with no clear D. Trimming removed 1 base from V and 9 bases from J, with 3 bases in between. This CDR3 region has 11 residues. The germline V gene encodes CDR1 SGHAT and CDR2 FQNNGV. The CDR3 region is CASSLARELFF. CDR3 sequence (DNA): TGTGCCAGCAGCTTAGCCCGGGAGCTGTTTTTT.

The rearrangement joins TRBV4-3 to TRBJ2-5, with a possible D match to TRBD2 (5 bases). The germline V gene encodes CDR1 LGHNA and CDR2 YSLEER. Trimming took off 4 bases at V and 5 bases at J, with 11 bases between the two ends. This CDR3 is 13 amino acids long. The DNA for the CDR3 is TGCGCCAGCAGCCGGGAGTTTAGGGAGACCCAGTACTTC. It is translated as CASSREFRETQYF.

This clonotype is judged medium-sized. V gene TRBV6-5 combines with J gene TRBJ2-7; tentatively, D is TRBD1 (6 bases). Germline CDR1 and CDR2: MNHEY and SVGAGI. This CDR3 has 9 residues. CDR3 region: CASRLDRIV. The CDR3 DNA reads TGTGCCAGCAGGCTAGACAGGATTGTC.

As DNA, the CDR3 is TGTGCCAGCAGCGGGGGACAGTTTTACAATGAGCAGTTCTTC. Protein: CASSGGQFYNEQFF. The chain recombines TRBV7-9 with TRBJ2-1; 7 bases align to TRBD1. In germline, CDR1 is SEHNR, CDR2 FQNEAQ (reference sequence). The junction had 5 bases not matched to a gene; V was cut back by 5 bases and J by 4 bases. The CDR3 runs to 14 residues.

The CDR3 protein is CASSVGINNEQFF. The CDR3 DNA is TGTGCCAGCAGCGTCGGGATAAACAATGAGCAGTTCTTC. This chain joins TRBV11-2 and TRBJ2-1; possibly TRBD2 for D (5 bases). The CDR3 loop spans 13 amino acids. Germline CDR1 SGHAT, CDR2 FQNNGV. The V gene lost 5 bases and the J gene lost 5 bases, with 10 bases spanning the gap.

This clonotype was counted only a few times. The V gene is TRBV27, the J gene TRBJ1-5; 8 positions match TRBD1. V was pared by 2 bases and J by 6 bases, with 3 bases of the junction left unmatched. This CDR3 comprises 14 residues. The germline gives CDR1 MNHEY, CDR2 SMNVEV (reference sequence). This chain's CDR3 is CASSLTQGVQPQHF. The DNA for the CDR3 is TGTGCCAGCAGTTTAACACAGGGGGTTCAGCCCCAGCATTTT.

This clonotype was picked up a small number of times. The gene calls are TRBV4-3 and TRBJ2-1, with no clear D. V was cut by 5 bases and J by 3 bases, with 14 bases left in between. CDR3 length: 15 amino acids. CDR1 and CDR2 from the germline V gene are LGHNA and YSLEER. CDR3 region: CASSSNVYGYNEQFF. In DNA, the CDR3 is TGCGCCAGCAGCTCCAACGTGTATGGCTACAATGAGCAGTTCTTC.

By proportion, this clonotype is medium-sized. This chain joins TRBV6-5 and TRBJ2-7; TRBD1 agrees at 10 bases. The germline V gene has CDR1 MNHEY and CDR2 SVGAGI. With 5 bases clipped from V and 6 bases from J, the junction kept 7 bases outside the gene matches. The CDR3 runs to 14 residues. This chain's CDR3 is CASSPRDRGGEQYF. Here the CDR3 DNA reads TGTGCCAGCAGTCCCCGGGACAGGGGTGGCGAGCAGTACTTC.

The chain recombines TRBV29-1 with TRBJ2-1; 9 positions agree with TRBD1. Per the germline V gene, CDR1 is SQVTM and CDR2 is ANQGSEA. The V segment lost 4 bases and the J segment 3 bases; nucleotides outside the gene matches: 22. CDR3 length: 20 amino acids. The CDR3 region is CSVVDPGDSKRQGDYNEQFF. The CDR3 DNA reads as TGCAGCGTTGTAGACCCAGGGGACAGCAAGAGACAGGGGGACTACAATGAGCAGTTCTTC.

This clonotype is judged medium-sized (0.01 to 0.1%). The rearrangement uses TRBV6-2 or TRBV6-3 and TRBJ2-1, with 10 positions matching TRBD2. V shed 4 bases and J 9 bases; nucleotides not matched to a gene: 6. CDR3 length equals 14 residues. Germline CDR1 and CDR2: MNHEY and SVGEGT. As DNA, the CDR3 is TGTGCCAGCAGTTGGAGCGGGGGGGCAGTTGAGCAGTTCTTC. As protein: CASSWSGGAVEQFF.

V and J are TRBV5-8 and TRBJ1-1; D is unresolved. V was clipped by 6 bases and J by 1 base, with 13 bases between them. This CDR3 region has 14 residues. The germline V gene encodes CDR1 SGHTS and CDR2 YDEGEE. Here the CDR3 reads CASNTGIPNTEAFF. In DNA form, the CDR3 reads TGTGCCAGCAACACGGGGATTCCGAACACTGAAGCTTTCTTT.

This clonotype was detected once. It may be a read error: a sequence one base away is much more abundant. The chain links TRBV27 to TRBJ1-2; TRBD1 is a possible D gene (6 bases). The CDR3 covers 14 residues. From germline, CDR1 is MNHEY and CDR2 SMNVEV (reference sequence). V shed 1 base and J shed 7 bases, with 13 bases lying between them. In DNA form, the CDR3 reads TGTGCCAGCAGTTTATTCCCAGGGGCCATTGGCTACACCTTC. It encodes CASSLFPGAIGYTF.

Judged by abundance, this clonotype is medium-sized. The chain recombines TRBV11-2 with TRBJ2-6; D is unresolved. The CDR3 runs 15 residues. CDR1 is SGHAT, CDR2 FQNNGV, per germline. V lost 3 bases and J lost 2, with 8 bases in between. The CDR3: CASSFNGAGANVLTF. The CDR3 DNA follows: TGTGCCAGCAGCTTCAACGGCGCTGGGGCCAACGTCCTGACTTTC.